Listed below are T cell receptor beta chains from one sample, sequenced in a study of multiple sclerosis patients with progressive multifocal leukoencephalopathy. Libraries were prepared by immunoSEQ multiplex PCR; TCRdb keeps only in-frame clonotypes and omits some of them. The sample contains 20,000 to 30,000 clones, around 93% of which appear only once. Sequencing used PBMCs, obtained from a patient treated with natalizumab. The receptors were sampled from a man between 25 and 39 years old with multiple sclerosis. Both conserved end residues are trimmed from each CDR3. Fields, in order: J gene, V gene, CDR3 protein.

J: TRBJ2-1; V: TRBV30; CDR3: AWSAVGDTYNEQF
J: TRBJ2-2; V: TRBV6-6; CDR3: ASSRFTGELF
J: TRBJ2-1; V: TRBV5-8; CDR3: ASSLGAGVNNEQF
J: TRBJ1-4; V: TRBV7-9; CDR3: ASSMGQRNEKLF
J: TRBJ2-2; V: TRBV6-5; CDR3: ASSYFWRESTGELF
J: TRBJ1-4; V: TRBV11-2; CDR3: ASSYTGVNEKLF
J: TRBJ2-1; V: TRBV11-2; CDR3: ASSLGASGYSTNEQF
J: TRBJ2-1; V: TRBV27; CDR3: ASSLGFLGYNEQF
J: TRBJ2-1; V: TRBV19; CDR3: ASNSPGHGYNEQF
J: TRBJ2-7; V: TRBV7-9; CDR3: ASRRGSSYEQY
J: TRBJ1-1; V: TRBV9; CDR3: ASSVEWTGGTEAF
J: TRBJ2-3; V: TRBV10-3; CDR3: AIRVGQGAPDTQY
J: TRBJ2-7; V: TRBV5-1; CDR3: ATAPDWQGVEQY
J: TRBJ2-1; V: TRBV11-3; CDR3: ASSHGGASGSKRNEQF
J: TRBJ2-1; V: TRBV2; CDR3: ASSTTGYNEQF
J: TRBJ1-5; V: TRBV6-5; CDR3: ASRRIGRENQPQH
J: TRBJ1-1; V: TRBV7-9; CDR3: ASSYGRYNDPEAF
J: TRBJ2-1; V: TRBV6-5; CDR3: ASSYSGVGEQF
J: TRBJ1-1; V: TRBV7-2; CDR3: ASSLGQGRTEAF
J: TRBJ2-1; V: TRBV6-6; CDR3: ASSYLGGRYEQF
J: TRBJ1-2; V: TRBV6-5; CDR3: ASSTRSYGYT
J: TRBJ2-5; V: TRBV7-6; CDR3: ASSLKPLAGQKETQY
J: TRBJ1-1; V: TRBV29-1; CDR3: SVEKRQGRSTEAF
J: TRBJ2-5; V: TRBV4-2; CDR3: ASSQVGLEETQY
J: TRBJ2-7; V: TRBV2; CDR3: ASKPGRSSYEQY
J: TRBJ2-5; V: TRBV27; CDR3: ASKNAGGTETQY
J: TRBJ1-2; V: TRBV20-1; CDR3: SATMDYGYT
J: TRBJ2-1; V: TRBV30; CDR3: AWTLPGQGAYNEQF
J: TRBJ2-5; V: TRBV7-6; CDR3: ASSLRGRETQY
J: TRBJ1-2; V: TRBV7-9; CDR3: ASSPNNLGAYGYT
J: TRBJ2-5; V: TRBV7-2; CDR3: ASSHQTGKETQY
J: TRBJ2-1; V: TRBV9; CDR3: ASSTGLAVTYNEQF
J: TRBJ1-1; V: TRBV6-5; CDR3: ASTVPGQGEAF
J: TRBJ2-3; V: TRBV5-4; CDR3: ASSVGQSTDTQY
J: TRBJ1-2; V: TRBV7-6; CDR3: ASSLYRAYRAQDSHAGYT
J: TRBJ2-6; V: TRBV2; CDR3: ASRPVSGANVLT
J: TRBJ2-1; V: TRBV6-6; CDR3: ASRTTSFSYNEQF
J: TRBJ1-1; V: TRBV9; CDR3: ASSARHNTEAF
J: TRBJ2-1; V: TRBV7-9; CDR3: ASSLEYGGVRPGEQF
J: TRBJ2-7; V: TRBV18; CDR3: ASSPSAGGPYEQY